This T cell receptor (beta chain) was documented in a study of blood T cell repertoires in COVID-19. On the study more broadly: PBMCs, B-cell-depleted T cells, or T cells provided the cDNA or gDNA that made up the material.

The CDR3 is 13 residues long. Trimming stripped 3 bases from V and 4 bases from J, with 8 bases between. Using immunoSEQ multiplex PCR, the repertoire was profiled, and TCRdb retains in-frame clones only, with some absent. Of hundreds of thousands of clones in the sample, 79% were seen once. The TCR comes from a middle-aged woman with active or convalescent COVID-19. The sample taken for sequencing was peripheral blood. The V call is TRBV12-3 or TRBV12-4, the J call TRBJ2-3; tentative D call: TRBD1 (5 bases). For the CDR3, the DNA is TGTGCCAGCAGTTTCCAGGGCCCAGATACGCAGTATTTT. This encodes CASSFQGPDTQYF.